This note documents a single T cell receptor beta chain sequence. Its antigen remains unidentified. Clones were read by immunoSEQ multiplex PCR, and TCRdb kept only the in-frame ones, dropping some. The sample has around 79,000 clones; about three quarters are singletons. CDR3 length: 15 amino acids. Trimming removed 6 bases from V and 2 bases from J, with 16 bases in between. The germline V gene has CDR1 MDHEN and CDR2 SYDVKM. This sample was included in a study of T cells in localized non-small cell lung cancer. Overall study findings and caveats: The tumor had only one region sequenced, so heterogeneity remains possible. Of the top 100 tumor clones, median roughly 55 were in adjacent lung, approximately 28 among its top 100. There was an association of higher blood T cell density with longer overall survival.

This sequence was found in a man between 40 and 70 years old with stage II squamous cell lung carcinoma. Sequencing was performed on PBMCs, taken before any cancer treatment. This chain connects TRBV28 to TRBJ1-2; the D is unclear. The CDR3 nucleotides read TGTGCCAGCAGACCTGAAGGGTCAGGCAACTATGGCTACACCTTC. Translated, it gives CASRPEGSGNYGYTF.